This is a list of T cell receptor beta chains from one sample in a study of blood T cell repertoires in COVID-19. Using immunoSEQ multiplex PCR, the repertoire was profiled, and TCRdb retains in-frame clones only, with some absent. The table records approximately 250,000 clones, 85% to 90% of them present only once. Input material: PBMCs or T cells enriched from blood (not recorded which). These receptors came from a woman aged 30 to 39 with acute COVID-19. CDR3s include the opening cysteine and the closing phenylalanine or tryptophan. A D gene is named only where the DNA matches it firmly. Size is omitted from some rows. Given values are once, few, many or a class for expanded clones.

clone size	V gene	CDR3 length	J gene	D gene	CDR3 DNA	CDR3 protein
.	TRBV30	12	TRBJ2-2	.	TGTGCCTGGAGTGTGAGCACCGGGGAGCTGTTTTTT	CAWSVSTGELFF
.	TRBV9	16	TRBJ2-2	.	TGTGCCAGCAGCGTATCTGCGGGAACGAACACCGGGGAGCTGTTTTTT	CASSVSAGTNTGELFF
few	TRBV3-1/TRBV3-2	14	TRBJ2-2	.	TGTGCCAGCAGCCAAGGGATCCAGGACGGGGAGCTGTTTTTT	CASSQGIQDGELFF
.	TRBV19	14	TRBJ2-3	.	TGTGCCAGTATTTCTGGGAGTAGCCCAGATACGCAGTATTTT	CASISGSSPDTQYF
.	TRBV29-1	14	TRBJ2-1	.	TGCAGCGTTGTGACTACCCTCTCCTACAATGAGCAGTTCTTC	CSVVTTLSYNEQFF
.	TRBV5-5	14	TRBJ2-7	.	TGTGCCAGCAGCTTGGAGACCAGGTTCTACGAGCAGTACTTC	CASSLETRFYEQYF
few	TRBV6-5	15	TRBJ2-5	TRBD1	TGTGCCAGCAGTTACTGGGCGACAGGGGAAGAGACCCAGTACTTC	CASSYWATGEETQYF
.	TRBV27	15	TRBJ2-3	.	TGTGCCAGCAGTTTATCGGCGGGAAGCCCAGATACGCAGTATTTT	CASSLSAGSPDTQYF
.	TRBV7-8	14	TRBJ1-5	.	TGTGCCAGCAGCTTAGGCGATAGCAATCAGCCCCAGCATTTT	CASSLGDSNQPQHF
.	TRBV4-3	15	TRBJ2-7	TRBD2	TGCGCCAGCAGCCCTGGGTCTAGCGGGATCTACGAGCAGTACTTC	CASSPGSSGIYEQYF
.	TRBV13	16	TRBJ2-7	TRBD2	TGTGCCAGCAGCGGCGGGACTAGCGGGAATCCCTACGAGCAGTACTTC	CASSGGTSGNPYEQYF
.	TRBV28	16	TRBJ1-6	TRBD1	TGTGCCAGCAGTTTACCCGGGACAGGGATTAATTCACCCCTCCACTTT	CASSLPGTGINSPLHF
few	TRBV5-5	13	TRBJ1-1	.	TGTGCCAGCAAGCCGACAGTTTACACTGAAGCTTTCTTT	CASKPTVYTEAFF
.	TRBV30	14	TRBJ1-6	.	TGTGCCTGGAGTGCAGGGTCGAATAATTCACCCCTCCACTTT	CAWSAGSNNSPLHF
few	TRBV11-2	14	TRBJ1-1	.	TGTGCCAGCAGCTTCCGCGGAATGAACACTGAAGCTTTCTTT	CASSFRGMNTEAFF
.	TRBV6-2/TRBV6-3	16	TRBJ2-1	TRBD2	TGTGCCAGCAGTTACTCGGGACTAGCGGGAGGCAATGAGCAGTTCTTC	CASSYSGLAGGNEQFF
.	TRBV28	14	TRBJ1-5	.	TGTGCCAGCAGTTTGATTGGGGGGGTGGGGCCCCAGCATTTT	CASSLIGGVGPQHF
.	TRBV5-4	15	TRBJ1-6	.	TGTGCCAGCAGCTTGATTACAGGGAGTGAGTCACCCCTCCACTTT	CASSLITGSESPLHF
.	TRBV6-6	13	TRBJ1-1	.	TGTGCCAGCAGAGACGGTGGGAGGACTGAAGCTTTCTTT	CASRDGGRTEAFF
.	TRBV4-3	15	TRBJ1-3	.	TGCGCCAGCAGCCAAGATAGGGGCACTGGAAACACCATATATTTT	CASSQDRGTGNTIYF
few	TRBV6-1	13	TRBJ1-6	TRBD1	TGTGCCAGCAGTGAGACAGGGGGCTCACCCCTCCACTTT	CASSETGGSPLHF
.	TRBV5-4	17	TRBJ2-1	.	TGTGCCAGCAGCTCGGAGGGGGCGCGAAGCTCCTACAATGAGCAGTTCTTC	CASSSEGARSSYNEQFF
.	TRBV6-6	14	TRBJ2-1	TRBD2	TGTGCCAGCAGTTACCCCGGGAGGGAGGATGAGCAGTTCTTC	CASSYPGREDEQFF
.	TRBV11-1	12	TRBJ2-7	.	TGTGCCAGCAGCTTGGTAGACTACGAGCAGTACTTC	CASSLVDYEQYF
.	TRBV3-1/TRBV3-2	15	TRBJ2-2	.	TGTGCCAGCAGCCAGTCCACCGGGGTCGCCGGGGAGCTGTTTTTT	CASSQSTGVAGELFF
.	TRBV12-3/TRBV12-4	12	TRBJ2-5	.	TGTGCCAGCTCTCGCCCCGAGGGGACCCAGTACTTC	CASSRPEGTQYF
.	TRBV2	15	TRBJ1-1	.	TGTGCCAGCAGCCCGTTTGAGGAATGGAACACTGAAGCTTTCTTT	CASSPFEEWNTEAFF
once	TRBV7-3	15	TRBJ2-3	TRBD2	TGTGCCAGCAGCGCGCGGGAGTTGGGCACAGATACGCAGTATTTT	CASSARELGTDTQYF
.	TRBV24-1	14	TRBJ2-2	TRBD2	TGTGCCGCCGAGACTAGCGGGAACACCGGGGAGCTGTTTTTT	CAAETSGNTGELFF
.	TRBV24-1	16	TRBJ1-2	TRBD1	TGTGCCACCAGTGATTCGGGACAGGGGGCGGGCTATGGCTACACCTTC	CATSDSGQGAGYGYTF
.	TRBV30	15	TRBJ2-5	TRBD1	TGTGCCTGGAACGCTGGACAGGGTGCCTCGGAGACCCAGTACTTC	CAWNAGQGASETQYF
.	TRBV10-3	17	TRBJ1-5	TRBD1	TGTGCCATCAGTGACCCCCTCTCCGGGACAGGGAATCAGCCCCAGCATTTT	CAISDPLSGTGNQPQHF
.	TRBV3-1/TRBV3-2	17	TRBJ1-2	.	TGTGCCAGCAGCCAAGATGGGGCACAGAGGAATGTCGATGGCTACACCTTC	CASSQDGAQRNVDGYTF
.	TRBV18	15	TRBJ1-5	TRBD1	TGTGCCAGCTCACCGCTCGACAGGGTAGGTCAGCCCCAGCATTTT	CASSPLDRVGQPQHF
.	TRBV29-1	15	TRBJ2-2	.	TGCAGCGTTGTAGGTAGCGGAGCCAACACCGGGGAGCTGTTTTTT	CSVVGSGANTGELFF
.	TRBV6-4	15	TRBJ1-2	TRBD1	TGTGCCAGCAGAGAGAACTCGGGACAGGGCCATGGCTACACCTTC	CASRENSGQGHGYTF
.	TRBV7-3	14	TRBJ1-1	.	TGTGCCAGCAGCTCCCAGGGCGGGAACACTGAAGCTTTCTTT	CASSSQGGNTEAFF
.	TRBV20-1	14	TRBJ1-5	TRBD1	TGCAGTGCTAGTGCAGGGGGTGGTTCCCAGCCCCAGCATTTT	CSASAGGGSQPQHF
few	TRBV6-1	14	TRBJ1-5	.	TGTGCCAGCAGTGAACAGGGTGGCAATCAGCCCCAGCATTTT	CASSEQGGNQPQHF
.	TRBV19	15	TRBJ2-7	TRBD1	TGTGCCAGTAGTATTGGTCCAGGGGGCATCGACGAGCAGTACTTC	CASSIGPGGIDEQYF
.	TRBV7-8	16	TRBJ2-1	TRBD2	TGTGCCAGCAGCTTAAGGCGGGAGATTTTTTATGATGAGCAGTTCTTC	CASSLRREIFYDEQFF
.	TRBV4-1	15	TRBJ2-7	.	TGCGCCAGCAGCCAAGATACGGACACCGAGACCGAGCAGTACTTC	CASSQDTDTETEQYF
.	TRBV3-1/TRBV3-2	16	TRBJ2-1	.	TGTGCCAGCAGCCAGGCCCCTCGCCGCACCTACAATGAGCAGTTCTTC	CASSQAPRRTYNEQFF
.	TRBV5-5	15	TRBJ2-1	TRBD2	TGTGCCAGCAGCCTCAGCGGGAGTGTAGACAATGAGCAGTTCTTC	CASSLSGSVDNEQFF
few	TRBV5-1	16	TRBJ2-7	TRBD2	TGCGCCAGCAGCTTGTGGTCTAGCGGGACCTCCTACGAGCAGTACTTC	CASSLWSSGTSYEQYF
.	TRBV28	17	TRBJ2-1	.	TGTGCCAGCAGTTCCGCGGCTAGCACTCTCATCTACAATGAGCAGTTCTTC	CASSSAASTLIYNEQFF
once	TRBV28	12	TRBJ1-4	.	TGTGCCAGCAGTTTAGGCCGGGGAAAACTGTTTTTT	CASSLGRGKLFF
.	TRBV7-3	14	TRBJ1-1	TRBD1	TGTGCCAGCAGCTTGGGACAGGGGAACACTGAAGCTTTCTTT	CASSLGQGNTEAFF
.	TRBV19	15	TRBJ2-2	TRBD2	TGTGCCAGTAACCAGCGGGAGGGAAACACCGGGGAGCTGTTTTTT	CASNQREGNTGELFF
.	TRBV9	16	TRBJ2-5	TRBD1	TGTGCCAGCAGCGTAGGGGGACAGGGAAGCCAAGAGACCCAGTACTTC	CASSVGGQGSQETQYF
.	TRBV2	14	TRBJ2-1	TRBD2	TGTGCCAGCAGTGGAGCGGGAGGAAGGAATGAGCAGTTCTTC	CASSGAGGRNEQFF
.	TRBV3-1/TRBV3-2	14	TRBJ2-7	.	TGTGCCAGCAGCCAAGAGAGTCTAGTAGGCGAGCAGTACTTC	CASSQESLVGEQYF
many	TRBV7-9	12	TRBJ2-7	.	TGTGCCAGCAGTAGTTTGAGGGATACCACATTTTTC	CASSSLRDTTFF
.	TRBV14	15	TRBJ1-5	TRBD1	TGTGCCAGCAGCCAACCCCGGACAGGGTACCAGCCCCAGCATTTT	CASSQPRTGYQPQHF
.	TRBV6-2/TRBV6-3	16	TRBJ1-5	.	TGTGCCAGCAGTTGGAACAGTCATGGGAGCAATCAGCCCCAGCATTTT	CASSWNSHGSNQPQHF
.	TRBV12-3/TRBV12-4	11	TRBJ1-1	.	TGTGCCAGCAGCCTGGGACACGGAGCTTTCTTT	CASSLGHGAFF
.	TRBV7-9	15	TRBJ2-1	.	TGTGCCAGCAGCAATCAGGGGAACTTATACAATGAGCAGTTCTTC	CASSNQGNLYNEQFF